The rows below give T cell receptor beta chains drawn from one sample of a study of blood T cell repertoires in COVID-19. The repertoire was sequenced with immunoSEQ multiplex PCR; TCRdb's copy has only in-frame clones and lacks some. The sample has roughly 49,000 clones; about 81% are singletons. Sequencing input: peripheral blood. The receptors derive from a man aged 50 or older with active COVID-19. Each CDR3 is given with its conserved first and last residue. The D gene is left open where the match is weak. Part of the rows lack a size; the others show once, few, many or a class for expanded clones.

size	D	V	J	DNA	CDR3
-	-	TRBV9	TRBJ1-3	TGTGCCAGCAGCGTAGGGGGGCTTAAAGACTCTGGAAACACCATATATTTT	CASSVGGLKDSGNTIYF
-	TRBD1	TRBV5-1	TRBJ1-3	TGCGCCAGCAGCAAAACCGGGACAGGTATAGGAAACACCATATATTTT	CASSKTGTGIGNTIYF
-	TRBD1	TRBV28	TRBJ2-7	TGTGCCAGCAGAGGGACAGGGAGCTCCTACGAGCAGTACTTC	CASRGTGSSYEQYF
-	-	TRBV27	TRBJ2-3	TGTGCCAGCAGTTACCCCGGCAGGAATACGCAGTATTTT	CASSYPGRNTQYF
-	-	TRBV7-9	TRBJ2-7	TGTGCCAGCAGCTTAGGGCAGGGAACCTACGAGCAGTACTTC	CASSLGQGTYEQYF
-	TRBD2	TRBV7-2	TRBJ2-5	TGTGCCAGCAGCTTAGTTCTAGCGGGGAGTCAAGAGACCCAGTACTTC	CASSLVLAGSQETQYF
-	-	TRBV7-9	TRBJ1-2	TGTGCCAGCAGCCCTTTACCGGGCTTAGGAGGGGGCTACACCTTC	CASSPLPGLGGGYTF
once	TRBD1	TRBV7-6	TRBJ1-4	TGTGCCAGCAGCGAGCAAACCGGACAGGCAACTAATGAAAAACTGTTTTTT	CASSEQTGQATNEKLFF
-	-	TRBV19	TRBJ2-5	TGTGCCAGTAGTTCTCAAGAGACCCAGTACTTC	CASSSQETQYF
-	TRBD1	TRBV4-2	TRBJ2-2	TGTGCCAGCAGCCACCCCCCAGGGGGAATTAGCGGGGAGCTGTTTTTT	CASSHPPGGISGELFF
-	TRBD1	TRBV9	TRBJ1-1	TGTGCCAGCAGCCCTCGGGACAGTAACACTGAAGCTTTCTTT	CASSPRDSNTEAFF
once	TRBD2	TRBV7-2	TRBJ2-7	TGTGCCAGCAGCAAAGCGGGGCCTAGCGGGGGGGCCCCCTACGAGCAGTACTTC	CASSKAGPSGGAPYEQYF
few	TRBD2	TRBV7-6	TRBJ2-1	TGTGCCAGCAGCCTTAGCGGGGGGGACTACAATGAGCAGTTCTTC	CASSLSGGDYNEQFF
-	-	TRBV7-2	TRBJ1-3	TGTGCCAGCAGCCCCCCCGGGTCTCGCTCTGGAAACACCATATATTTT	CASSPPGSRSGNTIYF
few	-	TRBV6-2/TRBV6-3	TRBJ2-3	TGTGCCAGCAGTTATTTTCTAGGAAAAACAGATACGCAGTATTTT	CASSYFLGKTDTQYF
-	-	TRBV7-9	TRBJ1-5	TGTGCCAGCGGGAGGGAGTATCAGCCCCAGCATTTT	CASGREYQPQHF
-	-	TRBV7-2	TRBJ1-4	TGTGCCAGCAGCTTAATGTCACCAGGGAGGGCTGAAAAACTGTTTTTT	CASSLMSPGRAEKLFF
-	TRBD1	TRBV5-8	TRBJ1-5	TGTGCCAGCAGCTTGCAGGGGGCTCAGCCCCAGCATTTT	CASSLQGAQPQHF
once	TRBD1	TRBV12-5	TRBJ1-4	TGTGCTAGTGGTTCCAGGGGGCAAGGTGAAAAACTGTTTTTT	CASGSRGQGEKLFF
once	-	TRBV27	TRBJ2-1	TGTGCCAGCAGTTCTTACTACAATGAGCAGTTCTTC	CASSSYYNEQFF
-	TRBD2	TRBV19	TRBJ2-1	TGTGCCAGTGGACTAGCGGGGGGCTCCCACTCCTACAATGAGCAGTTCTTC	CASGLAGGSHSYNEQFF
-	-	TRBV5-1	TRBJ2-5	TGCGCCAGCAGCTTGGGTAGGGGCCAAGAGACCCAGTACTTC	CASSLGRGQETQYF
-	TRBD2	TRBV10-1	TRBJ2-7	TGCGCCAGCAGTGAGGGGACTAGTGACGAGCAGTACTTC	CASSEGTSDEQYF